This TCR beta chain was found in a study of T cell responses to AZD1222 COVID-19 vaccine. General observations from the study: Clonal diversity was possibly underestimated, and the donors were mostly white British, with more females.

The method was immunoSEQ multiplex PCR; TCRdb's version includes in-frame clones alone and lacks a portion of them. The table lists about 83,000 clones, less than 95% of them singletons. There are 15 residues in the CDR3. Germline values: CDR1 SEHNR, CDR2 FQNEAQ (reference sequence). The V segment lost 5 bases and the J segment 4 bases; nucleotides outside the gene matches: 8. This clone was counted once. Its antigen is unknown. The input for sequencing was peripheral blood, taken 28 days after the second AZD1222 dose. This rearrangement joins TRBV7-9 to TRBJ2-5; 9 nucleotides line up with TRBD2. This TCR was sampled from an adult who received the AZD1222 COVID-19 vaccine. The CDR3 here is CASSLSGRRRETQYF. The CDR3 DNA sequence: TGTGCCAGCAGCCTCAGCGGGAGGAGACGAGAGACCCAGTACTTC.